The present T cell receptor beta chain was sequenced within a study of regulatory T cells in long-lasting Graves disease. Study-level results: Newly diagnosed patients shared 850 to 1,000 public clonotypes; persistent patients shared a few thousand.

Sequencing libraries for TCR beta were prepared with iRepertoire HTBI primers and Arm-PCR of CDR3 regions. In TCRdb, the multiplex PCR reads were re-called with MiXCR into one record per CDR3 protein. The sample consists of hundreds of thousands of distinct CDR3 sequences, roughly 15% of them appearing once. Time point meaning: newly diagnosed GD, antithyroid drugs for less than 3 months. From PBMCs, RNA was extracted and then used to make the TCR library. The table lists this clonotype with many counts. Antigen: not known. The specimen comprised peripheral blood mononuclear cells (PBMCs), sampled at new diagnosis, from a patient treated with antithyroid drugs. This clonotype was sampled from a female donor with Graves disease.

The DNA of the CDR3 is TGTGCCAGCAGTTACGGCACCTCCTATCAGCCCCAGCATTTT. Its protein is CASSYGTSYQPQHF. The chain has TRBV6-2 or TRBV6-3 and TRBJ1-5; D remains ambiguous. The V gene's germline CDR1 is MNHEY and CDR2 SVGEGT. The CDR3 consists of 14 residues. The V and J ends lost 2 bases and 5 bases respectively, with 10 bases between them.